Each of the 30 T cell receptor beta chains below was sequenced from the same sample in a study of CD4 and CD8 cells across lung adenocarcinoma regions. TCRdb redid the calling of the PCR reads with MiXCR, one entry per CDR3 protein. The data show around 19,000 distinct CDR3 sequences, under 70% seen once. Sequenced material: CD8+ T cells from the center of a lung tumor. These receptors were obtained from a female donor with lung adenocarcinoma. The CD4 and CD8 labels of this study may be unreliable.

To note about this clonotype: A junction end diverges from the germline sequence, so it may reflect a read error. The chain carries TRBV27 and TRBJ2-3; D is unclear. With the DNA end fitting TRBJ2-5 better, the J assignment may be wrong. CDR1 MNHEY and CDR2 SMNVEV come from the germline V gene (reference sequence). This CDR3 comprises 15 residues. CDR3 amino acids: CAARLRVRLKDTQYF. As DNA, the CDR3 is TGTGCCGCGAGGCTCCGGGTCCGACTCAAAGATACCCAGTACTTC.

The CDR3 DNA sequence: TGCGCCAGCAGTGAGCCACTAGCGGGAGAGGCATGTGTC. This encodes CASSEPLAGEACV. This sequence joins TRBV10-1 and TRBJ2-7; 11 bases are a match to TRBD2. CDR3 length: 13 amino acids. CDR1 WNHNN and CDR2 SYGVQD come from the germline V gene (reference sequence).

About this clonotype: One end of the junction is discordant with germline, which a read error may explain. J is TRBJ2-3 and V is TRBV6-1; no reliable D call. Judging by the DNA end, TRBJ2-5 fits better; the J call may be wrong. CDR3 length equals 16 residues. Germline CDR1 MNHNS, CDR2 SASEGT. The DNA for the CDR3 is TGTGCCAGCGGTGACGACGGACGCCGTGCCCAAAAGACCCAGTACTTC. The encoded protein is CASGDDGRRAQKTQYF.

CDR3: CASGFGKHVLETQYF. CDR3 bases: TGTGCTAGTGGTTTTGGTAAGCATGTATTGGAGACCCAGTACTTC. The chain recombines TRBV12-5 with TRBJ2-5; D gene uncertain. The CDR3 length is 15 residues. The germline V and J ends were trimmed by 3 bases and 5 bases, with 16 bases remaining between them. Germline CDR1 reads LGHNT; CDR2 reads FRNRAP. Supplemented by reference TRBV12-5 and TRBJ2-5, the full variable domain reads DARVTQTPRHKVTEMGQEVTMRCQPILGHNTVFWYRQTMMQGLELLAYFRNRAPLDDSGMPKDRFSAEMPDATLATLKIQPSEPRDSAVYFCASGFGKHVLETQYFGPGTRLLVL.

Worth noting for this clonotype: The junction departs from germline at one end; a sequencing error may be responsible. V and J are TRBV4-1 and TRBJ2-3; TRBD1 matches 8 bases. This CDR3 is 17 amino acids long. The germline CDR1 and CDR2 sequences are MGHRA and YSYEKL. DNA of the CDR3: TGCGCCAGCAGCCCGAACAGGGGGGACCTAAACACAGAGACGCAGTATTTC. Translated, it gives CASSPNRGDLNTETQYF.

This clonotype is deemed medium-sized (0.01 to 0.1%). The genes are TRBV10-1 and TRBJ2-1, with 7 bases matching TRBD1. This CDR3 comprises 13 residues. CDR1 and CDR2 from the germline V gene are WNHNN and SYGVQD (reference sequence). V lost 6 bases to trimming and J lost 9 bases; unmatched junction nucleotides: 8. The CDR3 reads CASSFDRASEQFF. The DNA for the CDR3 is TGCGCCAGCAGCTTCGACAGGGCCAGTGAGCAGTTCTTC.

A note on this clonotype: At one of its ends the junction is not consistent with the germline gene, which may arise from a read error. The chain combines TRBV7-6 with TRBJ2-4, with D possibly being TRBD2 (6 bases). This CDR3 has 16 amino acids. CDR1 and CDR2 (germline): SGHVS, FNYEAQ. CDR3 bases: TGTCCCAGCAGCGGCTCGGGGCCGGGAGCCAAAAACACTCAGTACTTC. As protein: CPSSGSGPGAKNTQYF. The complete variable domain, with remaining parts taken from reference TRBV7-6 and TRBJ2-4, reads GAGVSQSPRYKVTKRGQDVALRCDPISGHVSLYWYRQALGQGPEFLTYFNYEAQQDKSGLPNDRFSAERPEGSISTLTIQRTEQRDSAMYRCPSSGSGPGAKNTQYFGAGTRLSVL.

The V gene is TRBV6-5, the J gene TRBJ2-1; 13 nucleotides match TRBD2. CDR3 length: 15 residues. The V segment lost 4 bases and the J segment 9 bases; nucleotides outside the gene matches: 6. In germline, CDR1 is MNHEY, CDR2 SVGAGI. CDR3 residues: CASSSPGLAGPEQFF. CDR3 nucleotide sequence: TGTGCCAGCAGTTCTCCGGGACTAGCGGGACCTGAGCAGTTCTTC.

This chain connects TRBV6-1 to TRBJ2-2; no reliable D call. The J call is in doubt because the DNA end fits TRBJ2-3 better. The CDR3 is 15 residues long. In germline, CDR1 is MNHNS, CDR2 SASEGT. The CDR3 reads CASSSAGVNTGAQYF. Here the CDR3 DNA reads TGTGCCAGCAGTAGCGCTGGTGTAAACACCGGTGCGCAGTATTTT.

On this clonotype: The junction departs from the called germline gene at one end, perhaps through a read error. The genes are TRBV6-1 and TRBJ1-5, with TRBD1 as a possible D gene (5 bases). The length of the CDR3 is 15 residues. From germline, CDR1 is MNHNS and CDR2 SASEGT. CDR3 nucleotide sequence: TGTGCCAGCAGTGAGGCGGGAGGGGCCGGTCAGCCCCACCACTTT. Its protein is CASSEAGGAGQPHHF.

This clonotype appeared a few times. J is TRBJ2-4 and V is TRBV20-1; possible D gene TRBD1, 5 bases. Between the trimmed V and J ends, which lost 6 bases and 0 bases, there was a span of 9 bases. CDR3 length: 13 residues. The V gene's germline CDR1 is DFQATT and CDR2 SNEGSKA (reference sequence). The CDR3 reads CSAVGLAKNIQYF. DNA for the CDR3: TGCAGTGCAGTGGGGCTAGCCAAAAACATTCAGTACTTC.

The sample holds a few counts of this clonotype. A much larger clone lies a single base off, so this may be a read error. The V gene is TRBV7-6, the J gene TRBJ2-1; D remains unclear. CDR1 and CDR2 from the germline V gene are SGHVS and FNYEAQ. V was pared by 2 bases and J by 13 bases, with 9 bases between. The CDR3 extends over 11 amino acids. CDR3 DNA sequence: TGTGCCAGCAGCTTACTCGAGACCCAGTTCTTC. Translating it yields CASSLLETQFF.

This clonotype was seen once. Germline is not matched at one junction end, which may reflect a read error. J is TRBJ2-4 and V is TRBV27; D is ambiguous. Per germline, CDR1 MNHEY and CDR2 SMNVEV (reference sequence). The CDR3 is 13 residues long. CDR3 amino acids: CASMWFVANIQSF. CDR3 coding DNA: TGTGCCAGCATGTGGTTTGTAGCAAACATTCAGTCTTTC.

Notes on this clonotype: The junction and the germline gene differ at one end; a read error may be behind it. V and J are TRBV27 and TRBJ2-3; a weak D match, TRBD2 (5 bases). TRBJ2-7 matches the DNA end more closely, so the J call is doubtful. This CDR3 has 11 amino acids. Germline CDR1 MNHEY, CDR2 SMNVEV (reference sequence). CDR3 in amino acids: CGSGAQDTQYF. The CDR3 DNA follows: TGTGGCAGCGGTGCTCAAGATACGCAGTACTTC.

About this clonotype: A read error may account for a junction end that differs from germline. This chain links TRBV10-1 with TRBJ2-4; D is tentatively TRBD1 or TRBD2 (5 bases each). Germline V CDR1 and CDR2: WNHNN, SYGVQD (reference sequence). The CDR3 has 14 amino acids. The CDR3 loop is CGGTGLWATNTQYF. In nucleotides, the CDR3 is TGCGGCGGCACGGGGCTGTGGGCCACAAACACTCAGTACTTC.

Concerning this clonotype itself: One junction end does not reproduce the germline sequence, and a read error may be involved. The CDR3, as DNA: TGTGCCAGCAGTGAGGGAGCGGGAGCCATAAATACTCAGTATTTC. Its protein product is CASSEGAGAINTQYF. This rearrangement joins TRBV6-1 to TRBJ2-3; 8 nucleotides line up with TRBD2. The CDR3 is 15 residues long. The germline gives CDR1 MNHNS, CDR2 SASEGT.

This clonotype has more than one count but fewer than ten. This chain uses TRBV7-2 with TRBJ2-4, with unresolved D. The CDR3 extends over 17 amino acids. From germline, CDR1 is SGHTA and CDR2 FQGNSA. Deletions cut 2 bases from V and 6 bases from J, with 20 bases between. The CDR3: CASSLSLGRGDRNIQYF. CDR3 bases: TGTGCCAGCAGCTTATCCCTTGGGCGTGGAGATAGAAACATTCAGTACTTC.

This chain joins TRBV10-1 and TRBJ2-1; possible D gene TRBD2, 7 bases. CDR3 length: 13 amino acids. CDR1 is WNHNN and CDR2 is SYGVQD in the germline V gene (reference sequence). V was shortened by 4 bases and J by 9 bases, with 13 bases between the two germline ends. CDR3 amino acids: CASSAQRDTEQFF. CDR3 nucleotides: TGCGCCAGCAGTGCTCAGCGGGACACTGAGCAGTTCTTC.

This clonotype occurred a few times. The chain employs TRBV14 and TRBJ2-3; D might be TRBD1 (5 bases). Trimming cost V 5 bases and J 11 bases, with 17 bases left between them. This CDR3 is 13 amino acids long. Germline lookup yields CDR1 SGHDN and CDR2 FVKESK. For the CDR3, the DNA is TGTGCCAGCAGCTCCCACCAAGGGGTGGTGCAGTATTTT. Translating gives CASSSHQGVVQYF.

Concerning this clonotype: Compared with germline, one end of the junction differs, possibly owing to a read error. V and J are TRBV23-1 and TRBJ2-3; perhaps TRBD1 as D (6 bases). TRBV23-1 is an ORF for which the function is uncertain. The CDR3 covers 14 residues. The CDR3 sequence is CRVRAMGATNTQYF. The CDR3 DNA follows: TGTCGCGTCAGGGCCATGGGGGCCACAAATACGCAGTATTTC.

Note on this clonotype: The junction does not match germline at one end; this may be a read error. V and J are TRBV27 and TRBJ2-4; no firm D call. The length of the CDR3 is 12 residues. The germline V gene has CDR1 MNHEY and CDR2 SMNVEV (reference sequence). The CDR3 nucleotides are TGTGCCGGCCTTTCAGGCACAGACATGCAGTACTTC. This gives the protein CAGLSGTDMQYF.

In the case of this clonotype: At one of its ends the junction is not consistent with the germline gene, which may arise from a read error. The chain couples TRBV27 to TRBJ2-4, with D hard to call. The CDR3 length is 13 residues. Germline V gives CDR1 MNHEY, CDR2 SMNVEV (reference sequence). The CDR3 DNA reads as TGTGCCAGCAGAGGGTTTGGGGAAAACATCCTGTATTTC. Amino acids: CASRGFGENILYF.

With respect to this clonotype: The junction does not match germline at one end; this may be a read error. The chain couples TRBV6-1 to TRBJ2-5; D may be TRBD2 (6 bases). CDR3 length equals 14 residues. Looked up from germline, CDR1 is MNHNS and CDR2 is SASEGT. CDR3 amino acids: CAGSGLPNPETQYF. CDR3 sequence (DNA): TGTGCGGGGAGCGGACTACCTAACCCAGAGACGCAGTACTTC.

This clonotype was seen ten or more times. This chain connects TRBV7-2 to TRBJ2-2; D gene ambiguous. Trimming removed 1 base from V and 5 bases from J, with 8 bases in between. The CDR3 is 14 residues long. The germline CDR1 and CDR2 sequences are SGHTA and FQGNSA. As DNA, the CDR3 is TGTGCCAGCAGCTTAGAATTTCGTACCGGGGAGCTGTTTTTT. Translation: CASSLEFRTGELFF.

This clonotype is judged medium-sized (0.01 to 0.1%). The chain joins TRBV7-6 to TRBJ2-1; 12 positions match TRBD2. The germline gives CDR1 SGHVS, CDR2 FNYEAQ. Trimming took 2 bases from V and 4 from J; bases not matched to a gene: 3. This CDR3 is 16 amino acids long. DNA of the CDR3: TGTGCCAGCAGCTTAACCGGACTAGCGGGGTACAATGAGCAGTTCTTC. It yields the protein CASSLTGLAGYNEQFF.

The V and J genes are TRBV10-1 and TRBJ2-3, with TRBD1 as a possible D gene (5 bases). The tail of the sequence fits TRBJ2-7 better, so the J call may be wrong. The CDR3 length is 14 residues. CDR1 and CDR2 from the germline V gene are WNHNN and SYGVQD (reference sequence). The CDR3 bases are TGCGCGGGGCACGTCGGCCATGACCCAGATACGCAGTACTTC. Amino acid sequence: CAGHVGHDPDTQYF.

This clonotype occurred a few times. Here the CDR3 reads CASSQQAGELFF. The CDR3 bases are TGTGCCAGCAGCCAGCAGGCGGGGGAGCTGTTTTTT. The chain is built from TRBV7-3 and TRBJ2-2; D is unresolved. This CDR3 has 12 residues. Trimming removed 5 bases at V and 8 bases at J, with 9 bases between. From germline, CDR1 is SGHTA and CDR2 FQGTGA.

The chain employs TRBV6-1 and TRBJ2-5; 12 nucleotides agree with TRBD2. After removal of 7 bases from V and 5 bases from J, the junction contained 14 bases not matched to a gene. In germline, CDR1 is MNHNS, CDR2 SASEGT. The CDR3 extends over 17 amino acids. CDR3: CASTSHPTSGSRETQYF. The CDR3 DNA reads as TGTGCCAGCACCTCACACCCGACTAGCGGGAGCCGGGAGACCCAGTACTTC.

By frequency in the sample, this clonotype is medium-sized. The chain links TRBV7-2 to TRBJ2-1; 10 bases match TRBD1. Trimming took 4 bases from V and 4 from J; bases not matched to a gene: 4. Looked up from germline, CDR1 is SGHTA and CDR2 is FQGNSA. The CDR3 has 15 amino acids. CDR3 bases: TGTGCCAGCAGCTCCCGACAGGGGGCATACAATGAGCAGTTCTTC. Protein: CASSSRQGAYNEQFF.

This clonotype occurred a few times. The V call is TRBV4-1, the J call TRBJ2-2; D tentatively reads TRBD1 or TRBD2 (5 bases each). The CDR3 spans 18 residues. The V end lost 3 bases, the J end lost 4 bases, and 21 bases lay between the germline ends. Per germline, CDR1 MGHRA and CDR2 YSYEKL. The CDR3 bases are TGCGCCAGCAGCCACCCCGGGGCCAGTCAAAGGCCCACCGGGGAGCTGTTTTTT. Protein product: CASSHPGASQRPTGELFF.